The 6 T cell receptor beta chains in this list originate from one sample, sequenced in a study of T cell responses to AZD1222 COVID-19 vaccine. Only in-frame clones appear in the TCRdb table, and some are missing; sequencing was by immunoSEQ multiplex PCR. The sample holds around 130,000 clones; 80% to 95% are singletons and the top ten take roughly 1.1%. Sequencing was performed on peripheral blood, taken 28 days after the second AZD1222 dose. The receptors here all came from an adult who received the AZD1222 COVID-19 vaccine.

The genes are TRBV5-4 and TRBJ2-3; 7 nucleotides align to TRBD2. Per germline, CDR1 SGHNT and CDR2 YYREEE (reference sequence). V lost 4 bases and J lost 2; bases outside the gene matches: 10. The CDR3 extends over 16 amino acids. This CDR3 reads CASSQVAGVPTDTQYF. The CDR3 DNA reads as TGTGCCAGCAGCCAGGTGGCGGGAGTCCCCACAGATACGCAGTATTTT.

The chain couples TRBV9 to TRBJ1-2, with TRBD1 as a possible D gene (6 bases). The CDR3 has 13 residues. Germline-derived CDR1 and CDR2 are SGDLS and YYNGEE. Trimming cost V 0 bases and J 8 bases, with 11 bases left between them. DNA of the CDR3: TGTGCCAGCAGCGTAGGGGTAGGGGGAGGCTACACCTTC. It translates to CASSVGVGGGYTF. Using reference TRBV9 and TRBJ1-2 for the parts outside the CDR3, the full variable domain is DSGVTQTPKHLITATGQRVTLRCSPRSGDLSVYWYQQSLDQGLQFLIQYYNGEERAKGNILERFSAQQFPDLHSELNLSSLELGDSALYFCASSVGVGGGYTFGSGTRLTVV.

CDR3 amino acids: CASSLNPVSNLLGGYTF. CDR3 DNA: TGTGCCAGCAGCTTAAATCCAGTGTCGAATCTTCTTGGTGGCTACACCTTC. The chain recombines TRBV7-3 with TRBJ1-2; no clear D. Trimming removed 1 base from V and 7 bases from J, with 22 bases in between. The germline V gene has CDR1 SGHTA and CDR2 FQGTGA. CDR3 size: 17 residues.

The chain uses TRBV19 and TRBJ1-5, with D maybe TRBD1 (5 bases). Looked up from germline, CDR1 is LNHDA and CDR2 is SQIVND (reference sequence). Trimming shortened V by 5 bases and J by 2 bases, and 7 bases separated the two germline ends. CDR3 length: 13 residues. CDR3 DNA: TGTGCCAGTAGTCGGGGGGGCAATCAGCCCCAGCATTTT. Protein sequence: CASSRGGNQPQHF.

About this clone: Germline is not matched at one junction end, which may reflect a read error. The CDR3 nucleotides read TGTGCCAGTAGTATAGGAGCCCGCCAGGTGCTCTTT. It is translated as CASSIGARQVLF. This chain connects TRBV19 to TRBJ1-5; D remains unclear. The germline CDR1 and CDR2 sequences are LNHDA and SQIVND (reference sequence). The CDR3 consists of 12 residues.

The chain carries TRBV24-1 and TRBJ2-1, with TRBD1 identical over 10 bases. V was clipped by 3 bases and J by 5 bases; unmatched bases: 6. CDR1 KGHDR and CDR2 SFDVKD come from the germline V gene. This CDR3 has 16 amino acids. The CDR3: CATSDQTGGAHNEQFF. The CDR3 nucleotides read TGTGCCACCAGTGATCAGACAGGGGGCGCGCACAATGAGCAGTTCTTC.